The text below deals with one TCR beta chain. The entry originates in a study of OX40 agonist ivuxolimab in advanced cancers. The overall study: Dose-escalation patients had hepatocellular carcinoma, melanoma, renal cell or head and neck cancer. With a range of 23 to 79, age averaged 60 years, and around 80% were male.

Sequencing used immunoSEQ multiplex PCR; TCRdb keeps in-frame clones, though not all of them. The table lists tens of thousands of clones, approximately 90% of them singletons. The sample consisted of CD4+ or CD8+ T cells sorted from blood, taken in a trial of the OX40 agonist ivuxolimab. The clonotype was recovered from an adult with an advanced solid tumor such as melanoma, head and neck, liver or kidney cancer.

The CDR3 DNA follows: TGTGCCAGCAGCCCCCGGACTAGCGGCTCCTACAATGAGCAGTTCTTC. This codes for CASSPRTSGSYNEQFF. This chain connects TRBV11-3 to TRBJ2-1; TRBD2 agrees at 10 bases. V was pared by 5 bases and J by 0 bases, with 4 bases of the junction left unmatched. Germline lookup yields CDR1 SGHNT and CDR2 YENEEA. The CDR3 has 16 amino acids.